The 31 T cell receptor beta chains given below trace back to one sample, sequenced in a study of response to subunit inactivated influenza vaccine. One entry per CDR3 protein, called by TCRdb with MiXCR from the RT-PCR reads. The table lists approximately 520,000 distinct CDR3 sequences, 25% of them singletons. The source material was CD4+ T cells sorted from PBMCs, sampled 5 days after vaccination. The receptors here all came from a man over 45 who received an inactivated influenza vaccine.

This clonotype was recorded many times. This chain joins TRBV7-2 and TRBJ2-7; no clear D gene. This CDR3 contains 14 residues. Germline CDR1 is SGHTA and CDR2 is FQGNSA. The V end lost 5 bases, the J end lost 0 bases, and 11 bases lay between the germline ends. CDR3 coding DNA: TGTGCCAGCAGCCCGGTGTGGAGCTCCTACGAGCAGTACTTC. Its translation is CASSPVWSSYEQYF.

The J gene is TRBJ2-1, the V gene TRBV27; 13 bases agree with TRBD2. CDR3 size: 15 residues. The V segment lost 6 bases and the J segment 10 bases; nucleotides outside the gene matches: 9. Germline V lookup: CDR1 MNHEY, CDR2 SMNVEV (reference sequence). The CDR3 DNA reads TGTGCCAGCAGGAAAACTAGCGGGAGGGCCGACGAGCAGTTCTTC. As protein: CASRKTSGRADEQFF.

This clonotype was found a few times. The J gene is TRBJ2-7, the V gene TRBV5-1; D uncertain. The CDR3 is 16 residues long. The V gene lost 0 bases and the J gene lost 2 bases, with 15 bases spanning the gap. Germline V gene data show CDR1 as SGHRS and CDR2 as YFSETQ. CDR3 nucleotide sequence: TGCGCCAGCAGCTTGGACGCGACTCGTTTCCCCTACGAGCAGTACTTC. It yields the protein CASSLDATRFPYEQYF.

The chain recombines TRBV20-1 with TRBJ2-7, with 11 bases matching TRBD2. From germline, CDR1 is DFQATT and CDR2 SNEGSKA (reference sequence). The CDR3 runs 19 residues. V was clipped by 1 base and J by 1 base; unmatched bases: 15. The CDR3 nucleotides are TGCAGTGCTAGAGTACGGAAGATTAGCGGGGGGGCAGCGTCCTACGAGCAGTACTTC. This codes for CSARVRKISGGAASYEQYF.

A word on this clonotype: A much larger clone is a single base away; this may be a read error. This chain joins TRBV4-2 and TRBJ2-3; tentatively, D is TRBD2 (6 bases). Germline values: CDR1 LGHNA, CDR2 YNFKEQ. V was shortened by 6 bases and J by 2 bases, with 9 bases between the two germline ends. The CDR3 loop spans 13 amino acids. CDR3 nucleotide sequence: TGTGCCAGCAGGGGACTCGACACAGATACGCAGTATTTT. It encodes CASRGLDTDTQYF.

In this sample, this clonotype turned up many times. The chain has TRBV29-1 and TRBJ2-3; 8 bases match TRBD2. This CDR3 has 15 residues. Germline CDR1 SQVTM, CDR2 ANQGSEA. The V and J ends lost 5 bases and 0 bases, in that order; junction bases with no gene match: 7. In nucleotides, the CDR3 is TGCAGCGTTAGCGGGGGCCCTTTTAGCACAGATACGCAGTATTTT. Residues: CSVSGGPFSTDTQYF.

This clonotype was detected many times. For the CDR3, the DNA is TGTGCCAGCAGCTTAATACAGGGTGACGAGCAGTACTTC. Residues: CASSLIQGDEQYF. The chain is built from TRBV7-6 and TRBJ2-7, with D possibly being TRBD1 (6 bases). Germline V lookup: CDR1 SGHVS, CDR2 FNYEAQ. This CDR3 contains 13 residues. The V end was cut by 2 bases, the J end by 5 bases, with 10 bases between.

The chain couples TRBV20-1 to TRBJ2-1, with a possible D match to TRBD2 (5 bases). Germline lookup yields CDR1 DFQATT and CDR2 SNEGSKA (reference sequence). The CDR3 length is 11 residues. V dropped 3 bases and J dropped 6 bases, with 6 bases sitting between them. The CDR3 is CSARGVNEQFF. The CDR3 nucleotides are TGCAGTGCTAGGGGAGTCAATGAGCAGTTCTTC.

This chain links TRBV20-1 with TRBJ2-3, with D maybe TRBD1 (6 bases). V was cut by 3 bases and J by 1 base, with 11 bases left in between. Germline CDR1 is DFQATT and CDR2 is SNEGSKA (reference sequence). The CDR3 is made up of 14 amino acids. The CDR3 region is CSASRTDRTDTQYF. The CDR3, as DNA: TGCAGTGCTAGTCGGACAGATCGCACAGATACGCAGTATTTT.

This clonotype was detected only a few times. V and J are TRBV7-9 and TRBJ2-5; D possibly uses TRBD1 or TRBD2 (5 bases each). The CDR3 consists of 13 residues. The germline V gene encodes CDR1 SEHNR and CDR2 FQNEAQ (reference sequence). The ends were cut back, 8 bases at V and 5 bases at J, with 15 bases in the middle. The CDR3 region is CASLRGTGETQYF. In DNA form, the CDR3 reads TGTGCCAGCTTACGTGGGACGGGGGAGACCCAGTACTTC. The complete variable domain, with remaining parts taken from reference TRBV7-9 and TRBJ2-5, reads DTGVSQNPRHKITKRGQNVTFRCDPISEHNRLYWYRQTLGQGPEFLTYFQNEAQLEKSRLLSDRFSAERPKGSFSTLEIQRTEQGDSAMYLCASLRGTGETQYFGPGTRLLVL.

A note on this clonotype: A junction boundary mismatches the germline segment, possibly from a read error. The rearrangement links TRBV5-8 to TRBJ1-5, with a weak D call TRBD1 (5 bases). Per the germline V gene, CDR1 is SGHTS and CDR2 is YDEGEE. The length of the CDR3 is 15 residues. The CDR3 region has the DNA TGTGCCAGCAGCGGGGGGACGGATAGCAATCAGTCCCAGCATTTT. This gives the protein CASSGGTDSNQSQHF.

This clonotype was recorded a few times. The CDR3 loop is CASSLAPNIQYF. In DNA form, the CDR3 reads TGTGCCAGCAGCCTTGCCCCAAACATTCAGTACTTC. The gene calls are TRBV7-2 and TRBJ2-4; D call uncertain. V was cut by 5 bases and J by 6 bases, with 8 bases left in between. Germline V lookup: CDR1 SGHTA, CDR2 FQGNSA. The CDR3 length is 12 residues.

V gene TRBV11-2 combines with J gene TRBJ2-7; D is possibly TRBD1 (5 bases). V was cut by 2 bases and J by 4 bases, with 21 bases left in between. The CDR3 runs to 17 residues. From germline, CDR1 is SGHAT and CDR2 FQNNGV. The CDR3 DNA reads TGTGCCAGCAGCTTAACTACGACAGCCCCGATGGAATACGAGCAGTACTTC. This translates into CASSLTTTAPMEYEQYF.

The chain carries TRBV5-1 and TRBJ2-3; D might be TRBD1 or TRBD2, each matching 7 bases. CDR3 size: 15 residues. Trimming pared 3 bases from V and 5 bases from J, leaving 16 bases between. Germline CDR1 SGHRS, CDR2 YFSETQ. The CDR3 bases are TGCGCCAGCAGCTGGCCCAGGGGGGGAGGAGATACGCAGTATTTT. It yields the protein CASSWPRGGGDTQYF.

A few counts support this clonotype. This chain uses TRBV12-3 or TRBV12-4 with TRBJ2-7, with D possibly matching TRBD1 (5 bases). This CDR3 comprises 14 residues. V was clipped by 5 bases and J by 3 bases, with 14 bases between them. This CDR3 is CASSPRADSYEQYF. CDR3 nucleotide sequence: TGTGCCAGCAGTCCCAGGGCCGACAGCTACGAGCAGTACTTC.

J is TRBJ2-3 and V is TRBV7-8; D call uncertain. From germline, CDR1 is SGHVS and CDR2 FQNEAQ. V lost 1 base and J 2 bases, leaving 16 bases between the germline ends. The CDR3 contains 17 residues. In DNA, the CDR3 is TGTGCCAGCAGCTTAGTCCCCCCCGGGTCCGCCACAGATACGCAGTATTTT. This sequence encodes CASSLVPPGSATDTQYF.

This clonotype was detected ten times or more. The chain employs TRBV29-1 and TRBJ1-1; D uncertain. This CDR3 has 12 amino acids. Trimming removed 4 bases at V and 1 base at J, with 7 bases between. The germline CDR1 and CDR2 sequences are SQVTM and ANQGSEA. The CDR3: CSVGKRNTEAFF. DNA of the CDR3: TGCAGCGTTGGGAAGAGGAACACTGAAGCTTTCTTT. Full variable domain (rest looked up from reference TRBV29-1 and TRBJ1-1): SAVISQKPSRDICQRGTSLTIQCQVDSQVTMMFWYRQQPGQSLTLIATANQGSEATYESGFVIDKFPISRPNLTFSTLTVSNMSPEDSSIYLCSVGKRNTEAFFGQGTRLTVV.

The rearrangement joins TRBV7-9 to TRBJ2-7, with 10 bases that match TRBD2. V dropped 5 bases and J dropped 0; count of bases not matched to a gene: 4. The germline V gene has CDR1 SEHNR and CDR2 FQNEAQ (reference sequence). The CDR3 covers 15 residues. CDR3 in amino acids: CASSLPSGGSYEQYF. In nucleotides, the CDR3 is TGTGCCAGCAGCCTACCTAGCGGGGGCTCCTACGAGCAGTACTTC.

This clonotype was counted only a few times. V is TRBV7-9 and J is TRBJ2-1, with D possibly being TRBD2 (6 bases). CDR1 SEHNR and CDR2 FQNEAQ come from the germline V gene (reference sequence). CDR3 size: 15 residues. The ends were cut back, 3 bases at V and 1 base at J, with 10 bases in the middle. CDR3 DNA: TGTGCCAGCAGCTTGGTAGCGGATTCCTACAATGAGCAGTTCTTC. Residues: CASSLVADSYNEQFF.

The V and J genes are TRBV5-1 and TRBJ2-5; D unresolved. This CDR3 contains 13 residues. Germline V gives CDR1 SGHRS, CDR2 YFSETQ. Trimming shortened V by 4 bases and J by 0 bases, and 7 bases separated the two germline ends. The CDR3 DNA is TGCGCCAGCAGCATCGACGACCAAGAGACCCAGTACTTC. Protein sequence: CASSIDDQETQYF.

The chain links TRBV19 to TRBJ2-2; D may be TRBD2 (6 bases). Trimming took 1 base from V and 4 from J, leaving 13 bases between them. The CDR3 sequence is 16 residues long. In germline, CDR1 is LNHDA, CDR2 SQIVND (reference sequence). CDR3: CASSIGLVKSTGELFF. In DNA form, the CDR3 reads TGTGCCAGTAGTATAGGACTAGTCAAGAGCACCGGGGAGCTGTTTTTT.

This clonotype was counted many times. The chain recombines TRBV27 with TRBJ2-7, with 7 bases matching TRBD2. The CDR3 sequence is 13 residues long. Losses at the gene ends were 4 bases for V and 0 bases for J; bases not matched to a gene: 0. Germline loops: CDR1 MNHEY, CDR2 SMNVEV (reference sequence). The CDR3: CASSWGGSYEQYF. DNA for the CDR3: TGTGCCAGCAGTTGGGGGGGCTCCTACGAGCAGTACTTC.

This chain links TRBV29-1 with TRBJ2-5, with D unresolved. The V and J ends lost 4 bases and 6 bases respectively, with 6 bases between them. Germline V CDR1 and CDR2: SQVTM, ANQGSEA. The CDR3 extends over 10 amino acids. This CDR3 is CSVVRKTQYF. Written as DNA, the CDR3 is TGCAGCGTTGTAAGGAAGACCCAGTACTTC.

This clonotype was observed a single time. The chain carries TRBV20-1 and TRBJ2-7; 7 nucleotides agree with TRBD2. This CDR3 is 15 amino acids long. V shed 1 base, J shed 0 bases, and the junction held 6 bases outside the gene matches. The germline gives CDR1 DFQATT, CDR2 SNEGSKA (reference sequence). CDR3 protein: CSARGGGEISYEQYF. The CDR3 coding sequence is TGCAGTGCTAGAGGTGGGGGGGAAATCTCCTACGAGCAGTACTTC.

This sequence joins TRBV20-1 and TRBJ2-5, with D possibly matching TRBD1 (7 bases). V lost 4 bases, J lost 3 bases, and 12 bases lay in between. Looked up from germline, CDR1 is DFQATT and CDR2 is SNEGSKA (reference sequence). The CDR3 has 13 amino acids. The CDR3 DNA follows: TGCAGTGCTAAGCAGGGGGGAGAAGAGACCCAGTACTTC. Protein: CSAKQGGEETQYF.

The CDR3: CASSGGTERDEKLFF. The DNA for the CDR3 is TGCGCCAGCAGCGGCGGGACAGAAAGAGATGAAAAACTGTTTTTT. This chain joins TRBV5-1 and TRBJ1-4; 7 bases fit TRBD1. The CDR3 spans 15 residues. The V gene end was trimmed by 4 bases and the J gene end by 6 bases; junction bases not matched to a gene: 9. The germline V gene encodes CDR1 SGHRS and CDR2 YFSETQ.

The chain has TRBV20-1 and TRBJ1-5; D call uncertain. Per the germline V gene, CDR1 is DFQATT and CDR2 is SNEGSKA (reference sequence). The V gene lost 3 bases and the J gene lost 2 bases, with 17 bases spanning the gap. CDR3 length: 16 residues. The CDR3 DNA sequence: TGCAGTGCTAGTCCTCAGGTGGGAATTGGCAATCAGCCCCAGCATTTT. As protein: CSASPQVGIGNQPQHF.

This clonotype has at least ten counts. The chain uses TRBV28 and TRBJ1-1, with TRBD1 as a possible D gene (5 bases). Germline lookup yields CDR1 MDHEN and CDR2 SYDVKM. This CDR3 comprises 13 residues. Trimming stripped 2 bases from V and 8 bases from J, with 12 bases between. CDR3 bases: TGTGCCAGCAGTTTAATGGGGGTCAGGGAAGCTTTCTTT. This translates into CASSLMGVREAFF.

The chain links TRBV5-5 to TRBJ1-6; D is undetermined. Germline CDR1 reads SGHKS; CDR2 reads YYEKEE (reference sequence). V was shortened by 1 base and J by 6 bases, with 11 bases between the two germline ends. The CDR3 has 15 amino acids. The CDR3: CASSLSERFNSPLHF. CDR3 DNA sequence: TGTGCCAGCAGCTTGAGCGAGCGATTTAATTCACCCCTCCACTTT.

This clonotype has a handful of counts. The V and J genes are TRBV10-1 and TRBJ1-1; TRBD1 might be the D (5 bases). Looked up from germline, CDR1 is WNHNN and CDR2 is SYGVQD (reference sequence). V was clipped by 0 bases and J by 4 bases, with 12 bases between them. The CDR3 spans 15 residues. The DNA of the CDR3 is TGCGCCAGCAGTGAGTCCCGGGGGACGGGCACTGAAGCTTTCTTT. Translation gives CASSESRGTGTEAFF.

This clonotype was picked up a small number of times. The chain links TRBV20-1 to TRBJ2-6; 9 bases map to TRBD1. The CDR3 loop spans 21 amino acids. Germline CDR1 is DFQATT and CDR2 is SNEGSKA (reference sequence). V lost 5 bases to trimming and J lost 0 bases; unmatched junction nucleotides: 20. The CDR3 nucleotides are TGCAGTGCTCGGATACAGGGGGCGGTCGCTAAAGTGACCTCTGGGGCCAACGTCCTGACTTTC. This translates into CSARIQGAVAKVTSGANVLTF.